One and the same sample provided the 21 T cell receptor beta chains below, sequenced in a study of regulatory and conventional T cells in RAG deficiency. Blood CD4+ CD25-high CD127-low regulatory T cells supplied the genomic DNA template. Clones were read by immunoSEQ multiplex PCR, and TCRdb kept only the in-frame ones, dropping some. The sample shows fewer than 20,000 clones, over 80% of them seen only once. This sample was shared with a second study, whose subject was regulatory T cells. That source adds: The primer mix had 52 TRBV and 13 TRBJ primers.

Sample: Tregs sorted from blood. These receptors all come from a human donor in good health.

The chain has TRBV10-2 and TRBJ1-1, with D possibly matching TRBD1 (6 bases). The CDR3 is 14 residues long. Trimming pared 6 bases from V and 3 bases from J, leaving 14 bases between. Germline lookup yields CDR1 WSHSY and CDR2 SAAADI. The CDR3 loop reads CASRRQVGDTEAFF. The CDR3 DNA is TGCGCCAGCAGAAGACAGGTGGGGGACACTGAAGCTTTCTTT.

The chain recombines TRBV6-1 with TRBJ2-7; the D call may be TRBD1 or TRBD2 (5 bases each). Trimming shortened V by 1 base and J by 4 bases, and 14 bases separated the two germline ends. The CDR3 covers 15 residues. Germline V gene sequence: CDR1 MNHNS, CDR2 SASEGT. The CDR3 DNA follows: TGTGCCAGCAGTGAAGAACCGGGGTACAGGTACGAGCAGTACTTC. Translating it yields CASSEEPGYRYEQYF.

The chain recombines TRBV4-1 with TRBJ2-1; unclear D gene. The CDR3 contains 16 residues. The V end was cut by 0 bases, the J end by 0 bases, with 9 bases between. From germline, CDR1 is MGHRA and CDR2 YSYEKL. The CDR3 DNA is TGCGCCAGCAGCCAAGAGTTTACGGGCTCCTACAATGAGCAGTTCTTC. It encodes CASSQEFTGSYNEQFF.

V is TRBV2 and J is TRBJ1-6; 9 bases map to TRBD1. This CDR3 has 14 residues. The V gene end was trimmed by 5 bases and the J gene end by 10 bases; junction bases not matched to a gene: 6. Germline CDR1 SNHLY, CDR2 FYNNEI. CDR3 loop: CASSRQGVGSPLHF. The DNA for the CDR3 is TGTGCCAGCAGTCGACAGGGGGTAGGGTCACCCCTCCACTTT.

In DNA, the CDR3 is TGTGCCAGCAGACCCAGGGGGAGCGCTGAAGCTTTCTTT. It codes for CASRPRGSAEAFF. The gene calls are TRBV6-5 and TRBJ1-1; 7 bases agree with TRBD1. There are 13 residues in the CDR3. Trimming took 6 bases from V and 6 from J; bases not matched to a gene: 7. Germline loops: CDR1 MNHEY, CDR2 SVGAGI.

This CDR3 is CASSLSTGELFF. The DNA for the CDR3 is TGTGCCAGCAGTCTTAGTACCGGGGAGCTGTTTTTT. The chain couples TRBV7-9 to TRBJ2-2; D is undetermined. CDR1 and CDR2 from the germline V gene are SEHNR and FQNEAQ (reference sequence). The CDR3 is 12 amino acids. Trimming cost V 6 bases and J 5 bases, with 7 bases left between them.

V is TRBV6-5 and J is TRBJ2-7; possibly TRBD1 for D (6 bases). This CDR3 is 13 amino acids long. Germline CDR1 is MNHEY and CDR2 is SVGAGI. V lost 5 bases and J 4 bases, leaving 12 bases between the germline ends. For the CDR3, the DNA is TGTGCCAGCAGTGTACAGGGCCGATACGAGCAGTACTTC. It specifies CASSVQGRYEQYF.

This chain uses TRBV11-2 with TRBJ2-1; D is unclear. CDR1 and CDR2 from the germline V gene are SGHAT and FQNNGV. V shed 6 bases and J shed 8 bases, with 11 bases lying between them. The CDR3 runs to 12 residues. CDR3 loop: CASSFYLDEQFF. In DNA form, the CDR3 reads TGTGCCAGCAGTTTTTATCTAGATGAGCAGTTCTTC.

This chain links TRBV19 with TRBJ2-7, with D unclear. The V gene lost 3 bases and the J gene lost 2 bases, with 11 bases spanning the gap. CDR1 is LNHDA, CDR2 SQIVND, per germline (reference sequence). This CDR3 has 14 amino acids. The CDR3 protein is CASSMNSPPYEQYF. The CDR3 DNA reads TGTGCCAGTAGTATGAACAGCCCCCCCTACGAGCAGTACTTC. Using reference TRBV19 and TRBJ2-7 for the parts outside the CDR3, the full variable domain is DGGITQSPKYLFRKEGQNVTLSCEQNLNHDAMYWYRQDPGQGLRLIYYSQIVNDFQKGDIAEGYSVSREKKESFPLTVTSAQKNPTAFYLCASSMNSPPYEQYFGPGTRLTVT.

V is TRBV5-1 and J is TRBJ2-1, with D possibly TRBD2 on 6 matching bases. The germline CDR1 and CDR2 sequences are SGHRS and YFSETQ. This CDR3 is 15 amino acids long. V was pared by 0 bases and J by 6 bases, with 13 bases between. Written as DNA, the CDR3 is TGCGCCAGCAGCTTGGCGGCGGGGTTTAGCAATGAGCAGTTCTTC. Encoded protein: CASSLAAGFSNEQFF.

V and J are TRBV5-1 and TRBJ1-2, with TRBD1 as a possible D gene (6 bases). CDR1 SGHRS and CDR2 YFSETQ come from the germline V gene. The V gene lost 3 bases and the J gene lost 4 bases, with 25 bases spanning the gap. The CDR3 is made up of 18 amino acids. CDR3 region: CASSWGPRDLQNTYGYTF. CDR3 DNA: TGCGCCAGCAGCTGGGGGCCGCGAGACCTACAAAATACCTATGGCTACACCTTC.

This rearrangement joins TRBV6-4 to TRBJ2-2; D unclear. With 5 bases removed from V and 6 bases from J, the gap between germline ends came to 13 bases. CDR3 length: 14 amino acids. In germline, CDR1 is MRHNA, CDR2 SNTAGT. The CDR3 DNA reads TGTGCCAGCAGTAACCAGGCATCCCCCGGGGAGCTGTTTTTT. Amino acids: CASSNQASPGELFF.

The chain couples TRBV6-5 to TRBJ2-2; D is uncertain. Germline V gene sequence: CDR1 MNHEY, CDR2 SVGAGI. Trimming took 10 bases from V and 0 from J, leaving 9 bases between them. The CDR3 length is 13 residues. Here the CDR3 DNA reads TGTGCCATTAGACCCTCGAACACCGGGGAGCTGTTTTTT. Translating it yields CAIRPSNTGELFF.

J is TRBJ1-5 and V is TRBV5-4; unclear D gene. CDR3 size: 14 residues. Deletions cut 4 bases from V and 3 bases from J, with 11 bases between. Germline V gene sequence: CDR1 SGHNT, CDR2 YYREEE (reference sequence). The CDR3 reads CASSQDGFNQPQHF. The DNA for the CDR3 is TGTGCCAGCAGCCAGGACGGATTCAATCAGCCCCAGCATTTT. Full variable domain (rest looked up from reference TRBV5-4 and TRBJ1-5): ETGVTQSPTHLIKTRGQQVTLRCSSQSGHNTVSWYQQALGQGPQFIFQYYREEENGRGNFPPRFSGLQFPNYSSELNVNALELDDSALYLCASSQDGFNQPQHFGDGTRLSIL.

The rearrangement uses TRBV4-1 and TRBJ2-7; 10 bases fit TRBD2. In germline, CDR1 is MGHRA, CDR2 YSYEKL. With V trimmed by 4 bases and J by 3 bases, 12 bases remained unmatched. This CDR3 is built from 17 residues. The CDR3 reads CASSRGFGTSEFYEQYF. The CDR3 bases are TGCGCCAGCAGCCGCGGATTCGGGACTAGCGAGTTCTACGAGCAGTACTTC.

The chain combines TRBV15 with TRBJ1-2; no reliable D call. This CDR3 contains 13 residues. Germline V CDR1 and CDR2: LNHNV, YYDKDF (reference sequence). V lost 2 bases to trimming and J lost 8 bases, with 12 bases between them. The CDR3 sequence: CATSRRGREGYTF. CDR3 in DNA: TGTGCCACCAGCAGAAGAGGACGCGAGGGCTACACCTTC.

The rearrangement uses TRBV29-1 and TRBJ1-5; no reliable D call. CDR1 and CDR2 from the germline V gene are SQVTM and ANQGSEA. The V end was cut by 5 bases, the J end by 0 bases, with 8 bases between. This CDR3 spans 13 amino acids. The CDR3 reads CSVWDGSNQPQHF. The CDR3, as DNA: TGCAGCGTTTGGGATGGTAGCAATCAGCCCCAGCATTTT.

This chain joins TRBV5-4 and TRBJ2-7; D might be TRBD1 or TRBD2, each matching 6 bases. This CDR3 has 15 residues. V lost 4 bases and J 0 bases, leaving 14 bases between the germline ends. Per the germline V gene, CDR1 is SGHNT and CDR2 is YYREEE (reference sequence). The CDR3: CASSTRGGSSYEQYF. In DNA form, the CDR3 reads TGTGCCAGCAGCACCCGAGGGGGGAGCTCCTACGAGCAGTACTTC. The entire variable domain, with the rest obtained from reference TRBV5-4 and TRBJ2-7, is as follows: ETGVTQSPTHLIKTRGQQVTLRCSSQSGHNTVSWYQQALGQGPQFIFQYYREEENGRGNFPPRFSGLQFPNYSSELNVNALELDDSALYLCASSTRGGSSYEQYFGPGTRLTVT.

CDR3 in amino acids: CASSSRGVSHEQFF. The CDR3 DNA is TGTGCCAGCAGCTCACGCGGGGTATCCCATGAGCAGTTCTTC. This chain links TRBV5-6 with TRBJ2-1; possible D gene TRBD2, 6 bases. This CDR3 region has 14 residues. Trimming removed 3 bases at V and 8 bases at J, with 15 bases between. CDR1 SGHDT and CDR2 YYEEEE come from the germline V gene.

The V gene is TRBV6-6, the J gene TRBJ1-2; TRBD1 is a possible D gene (6 bases). Trimming cost V 4 bases and J 3 bases, with 9 bases left between them. Germline lookup yields CDR1 MNHNY and CDR2 SVGAGI (reference sequence). The CDR3 loop spans 13 amino acids. CDR3 nucleotide sequence: TGTGCCAGCAGTTTAACAGGGTACTATGGCTACACCTTC. Protein product: CASSLTGYYGYTF.

This clone has a single count. The chain has TRBV11-3 and TRBJ2-1, with D maybe TRBD2 (6 bases). V dropped 3 bases and J dropped 4 bases, with 19 bases sitting between them. CDR3 size: 17 residues. CDR1 is SGHNT, CDR2 YENEEA, per germline. In DNA, the CDR3 is TGTGCCAGCAGCTTTGGCTGCGCGGGGCTCGATTACAATGAGCAGTTCTTC. It translates to CASSFGCAGLDYNEQFF.